The clone carrying this T cell receptor (beta chain) was picked up many times. The CDR3 has 11 residues. The germline V gene has CDR1 LGHDT and CDR2 YNNKEL (reference sequence). The V end lost 3 bases, the J end lost 5 bases, and 4 bases lay between the germline ends. Combining a sample-barcoded 5' primer with a J-beta primer mix, a second PCR ran for 7 to 11 cycles. TCRdb reprocessed the 5' RACE reads with MiXCR, giving one entry per CDR3 protein. Of roughly 1,800,000 distinct CDR3 sequences listed, around half are singletons. The data are from a study of blood T cells in healthy people across ages. This chain joins TRBV3-1 and TRBJ2-5; D is unclear. The clonotype was recovered from a woman in her thirties or forties in good health. Sequenced input: blood. The CDR3 region has the DNA TGTGCCAGCAGCCATCTCGAGACCCAGTACTTC. Protein: CASSHLETQYF.